Listed below are T cell receptor beta chains from one sample, sequenced in a study of response to subunit inactivated influenza vaccine. MiXCR, applied by TCRdb to the RT-PCR reads, yields one record per CDR3 protein. There are around 790,000 distinct CDR3 sequences in the sample; roughly 20% occur only once, and roughly a tenth lies in the top ten. Sequencing was performed on PBMCs from blood, taken about 5 days after vaccination. The receptor set was obtained from a man aged 45-60 years who received an inactivated influenza vaccine. Each CDR3 is given with its conserved first and last residue. The order of the fields is D gene, clone size, J gene, V gene, CDR3 protein, CDR3 DNA. The D gene is left open where the match is weak. Not all rows give a size; the values are once, few, many and, for expanded clones, a class.

D: -; size: -; J: TRBJ2-3; V: TRBV14; CDR3: CASSQEIPDTQYF; DNA: TGTGCCAGCAGCCAAGAAATCCCAGATACGCAGTATTTT
D: TRBD1; size: few; J: TRBJ2-3; V: TRBV11-2; CDR3: CASSSLRDRGRQDTQYF; DNA: TGTGCCAGCAGCTCCCTCCGGGACAGGGGGCGTCAAGATACGCAGTATTTT
D: -; size: few; J: TRBJ2-1; V: TRBV27; CDR3: CASSLGNTRTNEQFF; DNA: TGTGCCAGCAGTTTGGGGAATACTAGGACGAATGAGCAGTTCTTC
D: -; size: few; J: TRBJ2-3; V: TRBV3-1; CDR3: CASSHGRGELGDTQYF; DNA: TGTGCCAGCAGCCATGGAAGAGGAGAGCTAGGAGATACGCAGTATTTT
D: -; size: -; J: TRBJ2-5; V: TRBV27; CDR3: CASSRDVTETQYF; DNA: TGTGCCAGCAGCCGAGACGTGACAGAGACCCAGTACTTC
D: TRBD2; size: few; J: TRBJ2-3; V: TRBV28; CDR3: CASSSPGKTSDADTQYF; DNA: TGTGCCAGCAGTTCCCCTGGCAAGACTAGCGATGCAGATACGCAGTATTTT
D: TRBD2; size: many; J: TRBJ2-5; V: TRBV5-4; CDR3: CASSLGTSVETQYF; DNA: TGTGCCAGCAGCTTGGGGACTAGCGTTGAGACCCAGTACTTC
D: -; size: few; J: TRBJ2-1; V: TRBV12-3/TRBV12-4; CDR3: CASSYSGRPTGKKFF; DNA: TGTGCCAGCAGTTATTCTGGGAGGCCTACCGGCAAAAAGTTCTTC
D: -; size: few; J: TRBJ1-4; V: TRBV20-1; CDR3: CSVSRTNEKLFF; DNA: TGCAGTGTATCTCGGACCAATGAAAAACTGTTTTTT
D: -; size: -; J: TRBJ2-1; V: TRBV5-3; CDR3: CARGPGVGNEQFF; DNA: TGTGCCAGGGGCCCAGGGGTTGGCAATGAGCAGTTCTTC
D: -; size: few; J: TRBJ1-1; V: TRBV5-4; CDR3: CASSLSLGRSMNTEAFF; DNA: TGTGCCAGCAGCTTGTCTCTCGGCAGGTCCATGAACACTGAAGCTTTCTTT
D: -; size: -; J: TRBJ1-3; V: TRBV7-2; CDR3: CASSPNGSGNTIYF; DNA: TGTGCCAGCAGCCCCAATGGCTCTGGAAACACCATATATTTT
D: TRBD2; size: -; J: TRBJ2-1; V: TRBV10-3; CDR3: CAISESSGGSYNEQFF; DNA: TGTGCCATCAGTGAGTCTAGCGGGGGTTCCTACAATGAGCAGTTCTTC
D: -; size: few; J: TRBJ1-1; V: TRBV11-2; CDR3: CASSLGGKVAFF; DNA: TGTGCCAGCAGCTTAGGGGGAAAGGTAGCTTTCTTT
D: -; size: -; J: TRBJ1-1; V: TRBV4-1; CDR3: CASSQEAIIRVYTEAFF; DNA: TGCGCCAGCAGCCAAGAGGCTATTATTAGGGTTTATACTGAAGCTTTCTTT
D: TRBD2; size: -; J: TRBJ2-7; V: TRBV7-2; CDR3: CASSLVGRGVLVEQYF; DNA: TGTGCCAGCAGCTTAGTAGGGCGGGGGGTCTTGGTCGAGCAGTACTTC
D: -; size: -; J: TRBJ1-1; V: TRBV29-1; CDR3: CSVEGAFF; DNA: TGCAGCGTTGAGGGTGCTTTCTTT
D: TRBD2; size: -; J: TRBJ2-5; V: TRBV12-3/TRBV12-4; CDR3: CASSPGLAGGRETQHF; DNA: TGTGCCAGCAGCCCGGGACTAGCGGGGGGGCGGGAGACCCAGCACTTC
D: -; size: few; J: TRBJ2-1; V: TRBV20-1; CDR3: CSATRMGSGANEQFF; DNA: TGCAGTGCTACCCGGATGGGGAGTGGTGCCAATGAGCAGTTCTTC
D: -; size: -; J: TRBJ1-1; V: TRBV2; CDR3: CASSGGLREAFF; DNA: TGTGCCAGCAGTGGGGGTTTGAGAGAAGCTTTCTTT
D: TRBD2; size: few; J: TRBJ2-1; V: TRBV27; CDR3: CASRRTSDEQFF; DNA: TGTGCCAGCAGACGGACTAGCGATGAGCAGTTCTTC
D: -; size: few; J: TRBJ1-5; V: TRBV12-3/TRBV12-4; CDR3: CASSPGIESQHF; DNA: TGTGCCAGCAGCCCGGGGATCGAGTCCCAGCATTTT
D: TRBD2; size: few; J: TRBJ2-5; V: TRBV4-3; CDR3: CASSLSGSPQETQYF; DNA: TGCGCCAGCAGCCTTAGCGGGAGTCCCCAAGAGACCCAGTACTTC
D: -; size: -; J: TRBJ2-1; V: TRBV30; CDR3: CAWGTYNEQFF; DNA: TGTGCCTGGGGTACTTACAATGAGCAGTTCTTC
D: TRBD1; size: -; J: TRBJ2-6; V: TRBV5-6; CDR3: CASSLGPSTGGRTGANVLTF; DNA: TGTGCCAGCAGCTTGGGCCCTTCGACAGGGGGAAGAACCGGGGCCAACGTCCTGACTTTC
D: -; size: few; J: TRBJ1-5; V: TRBV15; CDR3: CATSREVRLQPQHF; DNA: TGTGCCACCAGCAGAGAGGTTAGACTTCAGCCCCAGCATTTT
D: -; size: many; J: TRBJ2-3; V: TRBV6-5; CDR3: CASMNTDTQYF; DNA: TGTGCCAGCATGAACACAGATACGCAGTATTTT
D: -; size: -; J: TRBJ2-7; V: TRBV29-1; CDR3: CSGKDGNMGSPYEQYF; DNA: TGCAGCGGCAAAGATGGGAATATGGGGTCTCCCTACGAGCAGTACTTC
D: TRBD2; size: few; J: TRBJ2-7; V: TRBV20-1; CDR3: CSARAVGLVSSEQYF; DNA: TGCAGTGCTAGAGCGGTGGGACTAGTGTCGAGCGAGCAGTACTTC
D: -; size: -; J: TRBJ2-1; V: TRBV21-1; CDR3: CASSKNRSVQGHSYNEQFF; DNA: TGTGCCAGCAGCAAGAATAGGAGTGTTCAGGGGCACTCCTACAATGAGCAGTTCTTC
D: -; size: few; J: TRBJ2-5; V: TRBV4-2; CDR3: CASSQGWRAGKTQYF; DNA: TGTGCCAGCAGCCAAGGATGGCGGGCCGGTAAGACCCAGTACTTC
D: -; size: few; J: TRBJ2-3; V: TRBV5-1; CDR3: CASSIRSHTDTQYF; DNA: TGCGCCAGCAGCATTCGCAGTCACACAGATACGCAGTATTTT
D: -; size: -; J: TRBJ2-3; V: TRBV20-1; CDR3: CSARETGRSDTQYF; DNA: TGCAGTGCTAGAGAGACAGGACGCTCAGATACGCAGTATTTT
D: TRBD1; size: few; J: TRBJ2-5; V: TRBV27; CDR3: CASSSGGYQETQYF; DNA: TGTGCCAGCAGTTCAGGGGGATACCAAGAGACCCAGTACTTC
D: TRBD1; size: -; J: TRBJ2-5; V: TRBV15; CDR3: CATSSGTGLETQYF; DNA: TGTGCCACCAGCAGTGGGACAGGGCTAGAGACCCAGTACTTC
D: -; size: -; J: TRBJ2-1; V: TRBV4-3; CDR3: CASSPQGWGSEQFF; DNA: TGCGCCAGCAGCCCACAGGGTTGGGGGTCTGAGCAGTTCTTC